This is a list of T cell receptor beta chains from one sample in a study of T-cell memory formation after mild COVID-19. TCRdb independently ran MiXCR on the 5' RACE reads; one entry per CDR3 protein. Of hundreds of thousands of distinct CDR3 sequences detected, about 20% appear once; the ten largest clones hold approximately 8.1%. Sequenced: PBMCs or a T cell subset sorted from them (not recorded which). These receptors were taken from an adult woman who had mild COVID-19 (a few samples of this study predate the infection). Cell type and time point are not known. Both conserved end residues are part of each CDR3. A D gene is named only where the DNA matches it firmly. Clone size is shown for a subset of rows, as once, few, many or a class of expanded clone.

>TRBJ2-3|TRBD2|17|few|TRBV12-3/TRBV12-4
CASSMGLAGTSTDTQYF
TGTGCCAGCAGTATGGGACTAGCGGGGACTAGCACAGATACGCAGTATTTT
>TRBJ2-6|.|15|once|TRBV5-6
CASSLKGAGANVLTF
TGTGCCAGCAGCTTGAAGGGAGCCGGGGCCAACGTCCTGACTTTC
>TRBJ1-5|.|13|.|TRBV5-4
CASSRDKDQPQHF
TGTGCCAGCAGCAGGGACAAAGATCAGCCCCAGCATTTT
>TRBJ2-7|.|17|few|TRBV12-3/TRBV12-4
CASSTTNRDWHGREQYF
TGTGCCAGCAGTACCACGAACCGGGACTGGCATGGTCGGGAGCAGTACTTC
>TRBJ1-1|.|14|many|TRBV20-1
CSVVKGRMNTEAFF
TGCAGTGTCGTTAAGGGACGCATGAACACTGAAGCTTTCTTT
>TRBJ2-7|.|14|.|TRBV5-1
CASSHERGTHEQYF
TGCGCCAGCAGCCACGAACGGGGGACGCACGAGCAGTACTTC
>TRBJ2-7|.|11|once|TRBV4-1
CASSLPSQQYF
TGCGCCAGCAGCCTCCCTTCCCAGCAGTACTTC
>TRBJ2-7|.|13|few|TRBV9
CASSVDLPYEQYF
TGTGCCAGCAGCGTAGACCTCCCCTACGAGCAGTACTTC
>TRBJ1-1|.|16|few|TRBV6-5
CASSYSGTGANTEAFF
TGTGCCAGCAGTTACTCCGGGACTGGGGCGAACACTGAAGCTTTCTTT
>TRBJ2-7|TRBD1|13|.|TRBV7-7
CASSWGQTYEQYF
TGTGCCAGCAGCTGGGGACAGACCTACGAGCAGTACTTC
>TRBJ1-1|TRBD1|13|.|TRBV3-1
CATGGQGYTEAFF
TGTGCCACCGGGGGACAGGGCTACACTGAAGCTTTCTTT
>TRBJ1-4|.|14|few|TRBV3-1
CASSQDSWGEKLFF
TGTGCCAGCAGCCAAGATTCATGGGGTGAAAAACTGTTTTTT
>TRBJ2-4|.|15|few|TRBV2
CASSGSVLAKNIQYF
TGTGCCAGCAGTGGCTCGGTCCTAGCCAAAAACATTCAGTACTTC
>TRBJ1-1|TRBD1|15|few|TRBV29-1
CSVDGRGRGSTEAFF
TGCAGCGTGGACGGGAGGGGCAGGGGGTCCACTGAAGCTTTCTTT
>TRBJ2-3|TRBD2|17|few|TRBV6-6
CASSAPGLAGVLDTQYF
TGTGCCAGCAGTGCTCCGGGACTAGCGGGAGTCTTAGATACGCAGTATTTT
>TRBJ1-1|TRBD1|13|few|TRBV4-1
CASSQVGTGESFF
TGCGCCAGCAGCCAAGTAGGGACAGGTGAATCTTTCTTT
>TRBJ2-1|.|17|.|TRBV5-4
CASSSAKRGDFYNEQFF
TGTGCCAGCAGCTCTGCTAAGAGGGGGGACTTCTACAATGAGCAGTTCTTC
>TRBJ2-6|.|15|.|TRBV19
CASSTGFPGANVLTF
TGTGCCAGTAGTACCGGGTTCCCTGGGGCCAACGTCCTGACTTTC
>TRBJ1-1|TRBD1|16|few|TRBV7-6
CASSSDRGRMNTEAFF
TGTGCCAGCAGCTCGGACAGGGGGCGAATGAACACTGAAGCTTTCTTT
>TRBJ2-7|.|14|.|TRBV7-2
CASSLFGSPYEQYF
TGTGCCAGCAGCTTATTCGGGAGCCCCTACGAGCAGTACTTC
>TRBJ2-2|TRBD1|14|.|TRBV19
CASSMTGVTGELFF
TGTGCCAGTAGTATGACAGGGGTCACCGGGGAGCTGTTTTTT
>TRBJ1-1|.|14|few|TRBV9
CASSVDLLNTEAFF
TGTGCCAGCAGCGTAGACTTGCTGAACACTGAAGCTTTCTTT
>TRBJ2-2|TRBD1|17|few|TRBV24-1
CATSVRKGQDPTGELFF
TGTGCCACCAGTGTCCGTAAGGGACAGGACCCCACCGGGGAGCTGTTTTTT
>TRBJ2-1|.|11|few|TRBV7-8
CASSTLNEQFF
TGTGCCAGCAGCACACTCAATGAGCAGTTCTTC
>TRBJ1-1|.|17|few|TRBV5-1
CASSLPRVGKGNTEAFF
TGCGCCAGCAGCTTGCCCAGGGTGGGGAAAGGGAACACTGAAGCTTTCTTT
>TRBJ1-6|.|15|few|TRBV5-1
CASSLEAGLDSPLHF
TGCGCCAGCAGCTTGGAGGCAGGGCTCGATTCACCCCTCCACTTT
>TRBJ2-5|.|15|.|TRBV25-1
CASSALDRIQETQYF
TGTGCCAGCAGTGCCTTAGACAGGATACAAGAGACCCAGTACTTC
>TRBJ2-1|.|19|few|TRBV18
CASSPPWGAGYGSNNEQFF
TGTGCCAGCTCACCACCGTGGGGGGCTGGATATGGGTCCAACAATGAGCAGTTCTTC
>TRBJ2-7|.|15|.|TRBV6-2/TRBV6-3
CASSQFLGQPYEQYF
TGTGCCAGCAGTCAATTCCTTGGACAGCCCTACGAGCAGTACTTC
>TRBJ2-1|TRBD2|18|.|TRBV7-3
CASSLSSGAQSSYNEQFF
TGTGCCAGCAGCCTATCTAGCGGGGCACAAAGCTCCTACAATGAGCAGTTCTTC
>TRBJ2-4|TRBD1|17|.|TRBV27
CASSSPGTASKGNIQYF
TGTGCCAGCAGTTCCCCCGGGACAGCCTCGAAGGGTAACATTCAGTACTTC
>TRBJ1-2|.|14|few|TRBV5-1
CASSLNRDNYGYTF
TGCGCCAGCAGCTTGAACCGGGACAACTATGGCTACACCTTC
>TRBJ2-1|.|13|.|TRBV14
CASGARTSNEQFF
TGTGCCAGCGGGGCCAGGACTTCGAATGAGCAGTTCTTC
>TRBJ1-2|.|15|.|TRBV7-2
CASSLVGPGDYGYTF
TGTGCCAGCAGCTTAGTCGGACCGGGTGACTATGGCTACACCTTC
>TRBJ2-3|.|14|.|TRBV28
CVVIERSPTDTQYF
TGTGTCGTAATAGAACGGAGTCCCACAGATACGCAGTATTTT
>TRBJ1-1|.|13|few|TRBV30
CAWSAGALTEAFF
TGTGCCTGGAGTGCAGGGGCGTTGACTGAAGCTTTCTTT
>TRBJ1-3|.|16|many|TRBV4-2
CASSQGGEPSGNTIYF
TGTGCCAGCAGCCAAGGAGGGGAACCCTCTGGAAACACCATATATTTT
>TRBJ1-1|.|14|many|TRBV5-1
CASSLEGQNTEAFF
TGCGCCAGCAGCTTGGAGGGCCAGAACACTGAAGCTTTCTTT
>TRBJ2-3|TRBD2|14|.|TRBV5-1
CASRREVNTDTQYF
TGCGCCAGCAGGCGGGAGGTAAACACAGATACGCAGTATTTT
>TRBJ1-2|.|17|few|TRBV5-1
CASTVGQQSLGNYGYTF
TGCGCCAGCACCGTAGGACAGCAATCCCTCGGGAACTATGGCTACACCTTC
>TRBJ2-1|.|15|once|TRBV5-1
CASSLGGSNPNEQFF
TGCGCCAGCAGCTTGGGGGGCTCCAACCCGAATGAGCAGTTCTTC
>TRBJ2-7|TRBD1|14|.|TRBV6-5
CASSGTGGIYEQYF
TGTGCCAGCAGTGGGACAGGGGGCATCTACGAGCAGTACTTC
>TRBJ2-4|.|14|.|TRBV5-1
CASSFDTAKNIQYF
TGCGCCAGCTCCTTTGACACTGCCAAAAACATTCAGTACTTC